The rows below give T cell receptor beta chains drawn from one sample of a study of T cell responses to AZD1222 COVID-19 vaccine. Profiled with immunoSEQ multiplex PCR; TCRdb holds only in-frame clones, not every one. The data hold about 86,000 clones, with around 73% observed a single time. This specimen consisted of peripheral blood, obtained on day 0 of AZD1222 vaccination. Receptors originate from an adult in good health. Both conserved end residues are part of each CDR3. The D gene is left open where the match is weak. Clone size is shown for a subset of rows, as once, few, many or a class of expanded clone.

V,J,length,D,size,CDR3,DNA
TRBV19,TRBJ2-7,15,TRBD1,.,CASSKGQGSSYEQYF,TGTGCCAGTAGCAAGGGACAGGGAAGCTCCTACGAGCAGTACTTC
TRBV11-3,TRBJ2-1,16,TRBD2,.,CASSKKTGTTPGEQFF,TGTGCCAGCAGCAAAAAAACCGGGACTACCCCTGGTGAGCAGTTCTTC
TRBV4-1,TRBJ2-1,14,TRBD2,.,CASSQAGSGIEQFF,TGCGCCAGCAGCCAAGCAGGAAGCGGGATTGAGCAGTTCTTC
TRBV27,TRBJ2-7,14,.,.,CASSLSSEGAEQYF,TGTGCCAGCAGTCTTTCTAGTGAGGGAGCCGAGCAGTACTTC
TRBV7-2,TRBJ2-2,15,.,.,CASSPQGGLTGELFF,TGTGCCAGCAGCCCCCAGGGGGGCCTAACCGGGGAGCTGTTTTTT
TRBV12-3/TRBV12-4,TRBJ2-3,13,.,.,CASSRPGTDTQYF,TGTGCCAGCAGCAGACCTGGCACAGATACGCAGTATTTT
TRBV6-5,TRBJ1-4,12,.,.,CASRVGGEKLFF,TGTGCCAGCAGGGTGGGTGGTGAAAAACTGTTTTTT
TRBV5-5,TRBJ2-3,15,TRBD1,.,CASSLVTGVTDTQYF,TGTGCCAGCAGCTTGGTCACAGGGGTCACAGATACGCAGTATTTT
TRBV2,TRBJ2-1,15,TRBD2,few,CASSPGLAVYNEQFF,TGTGCCAGCAGCCCCGGACTAGCGGTCTACAATGAGCAGTTCTTC
TRBV30,TRBJ2-7,14,.,.,CAWRTAGPLKEQYF,TGTGCCTGGAGAACCGCAGGACCCCTGAAAGAGCAGTACTTC
TRBV6-5,TRBJ2-7,14,TRBD2,.,CASGGTNSSYEQYF,TGTGCCAGCGGAGGGACTAACTCTTCCTACGAGCAGTACTTC
TRBV27,TRBJ2-7,18,TRBD1,.,CASSLIGQGAQRYYEQYF,TGTGCCAGCAGTTTAATAGGACAGGGGGCGCAGCGGTACTACGAGCAGTACTTC
TRBV25-1,TRBJ1-1,14,.,.,CASSRGGTYTEAFF,TGTGCCAGCAGTCGGGGGGGGACATACACTGAAGCTTTCTTT
TRBV5-6,TRBJ1-1,16,TRBD1,few,CASSPMGTAGGTEAFF,TGTGCCAGCAGCCCTATGGGGACAGCTGGGGGCACTGAAGCTTTCTTT
TRBV19,TRBJ1-3,14,.,.,CASSYGLSGNTIYF,TGTGCCAGTAGTTATGGTCTCTCTGGAAACACCATATATTTT
TRBV19,TRBJ1-2,13,.,.,CASNEGYGYGYTF,TGTGCCAGTAATGAAGGGTATGGCTATGGCTACACCTTC
TRBV6-1,TRBJ1-1,15,.,.,CASSEFPSGNTEAFF,TGTGCCAGCAGTGAATTTCCCAGCGGGAACACTGAAGCTTTCTTT
TRBV6-5,TRBJ1-4,14,TRBD1,few,CASGLQGTNEKLFF,TGTGCCAGCGGGTTACAGGGGACGAATGAAAAACTGTTTTTT
TRBV29-1,TRBJ1-3,15,.,.,CSVETSGARRNTIYF,TGCAGCGTTGAAACATCAGGGGCTCGGAGGAACACCATATATTTT
TRBV28,TRBJ1-4,14,.,.,CASSLGQNREKLFF,TGTGCCAGCAGTTTGGGGCAGAACCGAGAAAAACTGTTTTTT
TRBV29-1,TRBJ2-3,11,.,.,CSARAGDTQYF,TGCAGCGCTAGGGCGGGGGATACGCAGTATTTT
TRBV6-6,TRBJ1-6,13,.,few,CASRSPRGLSLHF,TGTGCCAGCAGGAGCCCTCGGGGGCTCTCCCTCCACTTT
TRBV28,TRBJ1-5,15,TRBD1,.,CASSVRDREHQPQHF,TGTGCCAGCAGTGTCCGGGACAGGGAACATCAGCCCCAGCATTTT
TRBV28,TRBJ1-2,12,.,.,CASTQSGYGYTF,TGTGCCAGCACTCAGTCAGGGTATGGCTACACCTTC
TRBV13,TRBJ2-1,14,TRBD2,.,CASSGRDYYNEQFF,TGTGCCAGCAGCGGGCGGGACTACTACAATGAGCAGTTCTTC
TRBV19,TRBJ2-3,13,.,.,CASHRGSTDTQYF,TGTGCCAGTCATCGAGGGAGTACAGATACGCAGTATTTT
TRBV19,TRBJ1-3,15,.,.,CASSTQAAYGNTIYF,TGTGCCAGTAGTACCCAGGCGGCGTATGGAAACACCATATATTTT
TRBV3-1/TRBV3-2,TRBJ1-4,13,.,.,CASSRVGTEKLFF,TGTGCCAGCAGCCGCGTAGGGACAGAAAAACTGTTTTTT
TRBV7-9,TRBJ1-2,14,.,few,CASSLGRDASGYTF,TGTGCCAGCAGCTTAGGCAGGGACGCGAGTGGCTACACCTTC
TRBV29-1,TRBJ2-4,14,TRBD1,once,CSVLSPTGQNIQYF,TGCAGCGTGCTGAGCCCGACAGGGCAAAACATTCAGTACTTC
TRBV12-3/TRBV12-4,TRBJ1-5,13,.,.,CASSLGQNQPQHF,TGTGCCAGCAGTTTAGGGCAGAATCAGCCCCAGCATTTT
TRBV28,TRBJ2-4,17,TRBD1,.,CASSFQGQGRGKNIQYF,TGTGCCAGCAGTTTTCAAGGACAGGGTAGGGGCAAAAACATTCAGTACTTC
TRBV5-6,TRBJ1-1,14,.,.,CASSLAARGTEAFF,TGTGCCAGCAGCTTGGCGGCGAGGGGCACTGAAGCTTTCTTT
TRBV9,TRBJ1-6,15,TRBD1,.,CASSAGDRANSPLHF,TGTGCCAGCAGCGCGGGGGACAGGGCCAATTCACCCCTCCACTTT
TRBV6-2/TRBV6-3,TRBJ2-7,14,.,once,CASSSGGLSYEQYF,TGTGCCAGCAGTTCCGGCGGGCTGTCCTACGAGCAGTACTTC
TRBV27,TRBJ2-2,15,.,.,CASTYGQGRSGELFF,TGTGCCAGCACGTACGGGCAGGGGAGGTCCGGGGAGCTGTTTTTT
TRBV14,TRBJ2-1,16,.,.,CASSQGFRGMRNEQFF,TGTGCCAGCAGCCAAGGGTTTCGCGGGATGAGAAATGAGCAGTTCTTC
TRBV3-1/TRBV3-2,TRBJ1-5,12,.,.,CASSQGNQPQHF,TGTGCCAGCAGCCAGGGGAATCAGCCCCAGCATTTT
TRBV5-6,TRBJ1-4,14,.,.,CASSLTVGLGKLFF,TGTGCCAGCAGCTTGACAGTCGGTTTAGGGAAACTGTTTTTT
TRBV29-1,TRBJ1-1,11,.,.,CSVGHNTEAFF,TGCAGCGTTGGACACAACACTGAAGCTTTCTTT
TRBV6-2/TRBV6-3,TRBJ1-3,16,.,.,CASIPWGEDSGNTIYF,TGTGCCAGCATCCCCTGGGGGGAGGACTCTGGAAACACCATATATTTT
TRBV7-9,TRBJ2-5,14,.,.,CASSLYGGQETQYF,TGTGCCAGCAGCTTATACGGGGGCCAAGAGACCCAGTACTTC
TRBV5-1,TRBJ2-3,15,.,few,CASSKWGNGADTQYF,TGCGCCAGCTCTAAATGGGGCAATGGAGCAGATACGCAGTATTTT
TRBV7-6,TRBJ2-5,15,TRBD1,.,CASSSLYRGQETQYF,TGTGCCAGCAGCTCCCTATACAGGGGGCAAGAGACCCAGTACTTC
TRBV5-1,TRBJ1-1,14,.,.,CASSLEGSGEEAFF,TGCGCCAGCAGCTTGGAGGGGTCAGGGGAAGAAGCTTTCTTT
TRBV6-5,TRBJ2-6,15,.,.,CASSYGSSGANVLTF,TGTGCCAGCAGTTACGGTTCCTCTGGGGCCAACGTCCTGACTTTC
TRBV13,TRBJ2-2,16,.,.,CASSSPGAKITGELFF,TGTGCCAGCAGCTCTCCTGGGGCTAAAATTACCGGGGAGCTGTTTTTT
TRBV18,TRBJ2-5,15,.,.,CASSPPAGWQETQYF,TGTGCCAGCTCACCACCGGCGGGATGGCAAGAGACCCAGTACTTC
TRBV28,TRBJ2-7,15,TRBD1,.,CASKKQGAISYEQYF,TGTGCCAGCAAGAAACAGGGGGCGATCTCCTACGAGCAGTACTTC